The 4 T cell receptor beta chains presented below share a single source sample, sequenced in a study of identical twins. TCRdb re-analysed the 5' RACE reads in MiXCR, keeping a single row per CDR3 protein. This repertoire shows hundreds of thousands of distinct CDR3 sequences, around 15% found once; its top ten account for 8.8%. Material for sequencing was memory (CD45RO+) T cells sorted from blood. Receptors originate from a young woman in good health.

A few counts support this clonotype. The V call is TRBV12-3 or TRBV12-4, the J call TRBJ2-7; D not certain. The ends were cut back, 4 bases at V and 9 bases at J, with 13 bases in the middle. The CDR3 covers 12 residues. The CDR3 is CASSSISGVQYF. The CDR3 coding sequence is TGTGCCAGCAGTTCGATCAGTGGGGTGCAGTACTTC.

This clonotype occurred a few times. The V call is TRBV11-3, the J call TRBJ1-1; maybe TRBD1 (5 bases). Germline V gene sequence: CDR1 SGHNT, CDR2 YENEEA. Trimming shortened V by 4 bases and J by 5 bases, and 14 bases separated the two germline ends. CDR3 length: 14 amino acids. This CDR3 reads CASSSGERGTEAFF. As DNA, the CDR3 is TGTGCCAGCAGCTCGGGGGAGCGAGGAACTGAAGCTTTCTTT.

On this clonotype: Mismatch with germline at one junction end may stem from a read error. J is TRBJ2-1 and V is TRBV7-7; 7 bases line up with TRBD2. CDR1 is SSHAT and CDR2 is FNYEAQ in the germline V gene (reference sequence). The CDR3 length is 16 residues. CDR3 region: CASSLGPVGGNDEQFF. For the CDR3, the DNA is TGTGCTAGCAGCTTAGGGCCGGTCGGGGGGAATGATGAGCAGTTCTTC. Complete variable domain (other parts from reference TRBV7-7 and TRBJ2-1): GAGVSQSPRYKVTKRGQDVTLRCDPISSHATLYWYQQALGQGPEFLTYFNYEAQPDKSGLPSDRFSAERPEGSISTLTIQRTEQRDSAMYRCASSLGPVGGNDEQFFGPGTRLTVL.

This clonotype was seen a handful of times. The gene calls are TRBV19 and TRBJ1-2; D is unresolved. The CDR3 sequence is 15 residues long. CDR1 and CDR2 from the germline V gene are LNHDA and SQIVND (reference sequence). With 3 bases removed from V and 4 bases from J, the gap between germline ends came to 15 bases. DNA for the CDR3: TGTGCCAGTAGTATTCGTTTCGGTCCATCCTATGGCTACACCTTC. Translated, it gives CASSIRFGPSYGYTF.